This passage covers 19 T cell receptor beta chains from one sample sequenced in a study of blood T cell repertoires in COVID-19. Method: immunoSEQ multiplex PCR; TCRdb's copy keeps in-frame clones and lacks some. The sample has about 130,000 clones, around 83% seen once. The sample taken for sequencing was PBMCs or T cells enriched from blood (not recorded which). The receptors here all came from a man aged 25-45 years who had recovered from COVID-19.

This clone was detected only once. This CDR3 is CASSKKGTGNSNQPQHF. The CDR3 DNA follows: TGTGCCAGCAGTAAGAAGGGGACAGGGAATAGCAATCAGCCCCAGCATTTT. This chain connects TRBV2 to TRBJ1-5, with 9 bases identical to TRBD1. V shed 5 bases, J shed 0 bases, and the junction held 8 bases outside the gene matches. CDR3 length: 17 residues. The V gene's germline CDR1 is SNHLY and CDR2 FYNNEI. Drawing the rest from reference TRBV2 and TRBJ1-5, the complete variable domain is EPEVTQTPSHQVTQMGQEVILRCVPISNHLYFYWYRQILGQKVEFLVSFYNNEISEKSEIFDDQFSVERPDGSNFTLKIRSTKLEDSAMYFCASSKKGTGNSNQPQHFGDGTRLSIL.

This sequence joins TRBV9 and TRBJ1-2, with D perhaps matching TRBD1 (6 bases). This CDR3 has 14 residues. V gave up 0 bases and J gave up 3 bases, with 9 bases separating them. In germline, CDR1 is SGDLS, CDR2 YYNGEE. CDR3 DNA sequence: TGTGCCAGCAGCGTAGAAGGGACACACTATGGCTACACCTTC. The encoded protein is CASSVEGTHYGYTF. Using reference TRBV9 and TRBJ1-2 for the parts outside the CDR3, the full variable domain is DSGVTQTPKHLITATGQRVTLRCSPRSGDLSVYWYQQSLDQGLQFLIQYYNGEERAKGNILERFSAQQFPDLHSELNLSSLELGDSALYFCASSVEGTHYGYTFGSGTRLTVV.

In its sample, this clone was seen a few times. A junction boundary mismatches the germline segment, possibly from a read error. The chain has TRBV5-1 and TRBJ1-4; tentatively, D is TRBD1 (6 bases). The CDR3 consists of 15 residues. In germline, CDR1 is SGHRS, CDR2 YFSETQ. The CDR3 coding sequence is TGCGCCAGCAGCGCCGGGGACCGCAGTTTGGGGGCTTCCATTTTT. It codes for CASSAGDRSLGASIF. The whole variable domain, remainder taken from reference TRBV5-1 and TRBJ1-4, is KAGVTQTPRYLIKTRGQQVTLSCSPISGHRSVSWYQQTPGQGLQFLFEYFSETQRNKGNFPGRFSGRQFSNSRSEMNVSTLELGDSALYLCASSAGDRSLGASIFGSGTQLSVL.

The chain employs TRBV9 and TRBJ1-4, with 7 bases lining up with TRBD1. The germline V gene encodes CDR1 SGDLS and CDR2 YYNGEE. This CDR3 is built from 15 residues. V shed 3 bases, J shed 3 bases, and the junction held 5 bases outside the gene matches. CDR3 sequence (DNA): TGTGCCAGCAGCGGGCGACAGGGCTCTAATGAAAAACTGTTTTTT. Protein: CASSGRQGSNEKLFF. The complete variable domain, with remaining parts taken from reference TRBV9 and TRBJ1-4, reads DSGVTQTPKHLITATGQRVTLRCSPRSGDLSVYWYQQSLDQGLQFLIQYYNGEERAKGNILERFSAQQFPDLHSELNLSSLELGDSALYFCASSGRQGSNEKLFFGSGTQLSVL.

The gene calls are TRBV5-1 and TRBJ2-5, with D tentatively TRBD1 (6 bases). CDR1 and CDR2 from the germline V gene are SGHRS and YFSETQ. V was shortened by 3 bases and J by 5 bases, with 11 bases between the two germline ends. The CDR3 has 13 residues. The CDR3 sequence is CASSWGLGETQYF. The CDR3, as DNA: TGCGCCAGCAGCTGGGGGCTAGGGGAGACCCAGTACTTC.

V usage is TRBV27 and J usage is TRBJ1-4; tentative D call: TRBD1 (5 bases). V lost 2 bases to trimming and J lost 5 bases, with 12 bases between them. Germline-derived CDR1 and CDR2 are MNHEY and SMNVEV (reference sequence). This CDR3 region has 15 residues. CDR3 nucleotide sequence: TGTGCCAGCAGTTTAGGGACGGCGGGGAATGAAAAACTGTTTTTT. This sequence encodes CASSLGTAGNEKLFF. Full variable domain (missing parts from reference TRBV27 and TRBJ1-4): EAQVTQNPRYLITVTGKKLTVTCSQNMNHEYMSWYRQDPGLGLRQIYYSMNVEVTDKGDVPEGYKVSRKEKRNFPLILESPSPNQTSLYFCASSLGTAGNEKLFFGSGTQLSVL.

The CDR3 DNA reads as TGTGCCAGCAGCCCCGGACTGGGTGAGACCCAGTACTTC. It is translated as CASSPGLGETQYF. This chain links TRBV9 with TRBJ2-5; TRBD2 might be the D (5 bases). Between the trimmed V and J ends, which lost 4 bases and 5 bases, there was a span of 12 bases. CDR1 is SGDLS and CDR2 is YYNGEE in the germline V gene. The CDR3 contains 13 residues.

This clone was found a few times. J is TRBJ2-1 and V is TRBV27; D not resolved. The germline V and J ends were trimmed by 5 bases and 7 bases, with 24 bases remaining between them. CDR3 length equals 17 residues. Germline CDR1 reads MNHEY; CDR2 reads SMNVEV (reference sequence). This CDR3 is CASSRDQTVLLPNEQFF. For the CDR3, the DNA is TGTGCCAGCAGTCGAGACCAAACAGTTCTTCTCCCAAATGAGCAGTTCTTC.

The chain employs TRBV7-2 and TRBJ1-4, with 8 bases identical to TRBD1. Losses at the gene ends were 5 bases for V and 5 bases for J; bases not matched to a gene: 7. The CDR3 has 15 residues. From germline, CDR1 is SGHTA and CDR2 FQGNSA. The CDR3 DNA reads TGTGCCAGCAGCACTCGGACAGGGACGAATGAAAAACTGTTTTTT. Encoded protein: CASSTRTGTNEKLFF.

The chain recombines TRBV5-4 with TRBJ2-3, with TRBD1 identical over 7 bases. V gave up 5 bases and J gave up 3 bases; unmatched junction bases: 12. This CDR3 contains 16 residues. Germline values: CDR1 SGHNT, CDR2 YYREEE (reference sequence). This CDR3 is CASSYDRDIWTDTQYF. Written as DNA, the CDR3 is TGTGCCAGCAGTTATGACAGGGATATATGGACAGATACGCAGTATTTT. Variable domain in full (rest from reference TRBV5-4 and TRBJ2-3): ETGVTQSPTHLIKTRGQQVTLRCSSQSGHNTVSWYQQALGQGPQFIFQYYREEENGRGNFPPRFSGLQFPNYSSELNVNALELDDSALYLCASSYDRDIWTDTQYFGPGTRLTVL.

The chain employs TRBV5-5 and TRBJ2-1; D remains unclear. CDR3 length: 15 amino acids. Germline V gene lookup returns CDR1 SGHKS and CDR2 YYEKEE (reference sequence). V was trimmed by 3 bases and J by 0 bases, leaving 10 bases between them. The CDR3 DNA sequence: TGTGCCAGCAGCTCCCAGGTGAGCTCCTACAATGAGCAGTTCTTC. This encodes CASSSQVSSYNEQFF. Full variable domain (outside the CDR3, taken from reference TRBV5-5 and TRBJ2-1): DAGVTQSPTHLIKTRGQQVTLRCSPISGHKSVSWYQQVLGQGPQFIFQYYEKEERGRGNFPDRFSARQFPNYSSELNVNALLLGDSALYLCASSSQVSSYNEQFFGPGTRLTVL.

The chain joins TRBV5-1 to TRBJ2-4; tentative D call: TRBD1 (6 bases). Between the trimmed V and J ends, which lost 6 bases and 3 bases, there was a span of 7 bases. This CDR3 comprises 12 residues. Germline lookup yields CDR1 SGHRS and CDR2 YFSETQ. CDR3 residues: CASKGGKNIQYF. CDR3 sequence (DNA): TGCGCCAGCAAAGGGGGCAAAAACATTCAGTACTTC.

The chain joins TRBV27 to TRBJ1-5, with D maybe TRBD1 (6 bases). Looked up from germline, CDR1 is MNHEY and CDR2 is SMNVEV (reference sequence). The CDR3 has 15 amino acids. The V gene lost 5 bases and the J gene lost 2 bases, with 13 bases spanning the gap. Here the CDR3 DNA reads TGTGCCAGCAGTAGTTCGGGGGGCGGCAATCAGCCCCAGCATTTT. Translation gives CASSSSGGGNQPQHF.

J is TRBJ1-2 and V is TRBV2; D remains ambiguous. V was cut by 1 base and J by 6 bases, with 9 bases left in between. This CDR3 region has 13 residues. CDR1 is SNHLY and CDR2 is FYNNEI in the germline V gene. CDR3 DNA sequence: TGTGCCAGCAGTGAAGGCGGAGGGAATGGCTACACCTTC. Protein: CASSEGGGNGYTF.

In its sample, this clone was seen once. The CDR3 DNA reads as TGTGCCAGCAGCCCCCCCGGGCTAGCGGACAATGAGCAGTTCTTC. It yields the protein CASSPPGLADNEQFF. The chain links TRBV3-1 (or the pseudogene TRBV3-2) to TRBJ2-1; 7 positions match TRBD2. Per germline, CDR1 LGHDT and CDR2 YNNKEL (reference sequence). The V gene end was trimmed by 4 bases and the J gene end by 5 bases; junction bases not matched to a gene: 8. This CDR3 has 15 residues.

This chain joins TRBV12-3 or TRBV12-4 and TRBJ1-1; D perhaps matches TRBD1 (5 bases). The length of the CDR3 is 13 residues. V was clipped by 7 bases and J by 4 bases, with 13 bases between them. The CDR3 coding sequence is TGTGCCAGCACCACAGGACGTAGCACTGAAGCTTTCTTT. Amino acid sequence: CASTTGRSTEAFF.

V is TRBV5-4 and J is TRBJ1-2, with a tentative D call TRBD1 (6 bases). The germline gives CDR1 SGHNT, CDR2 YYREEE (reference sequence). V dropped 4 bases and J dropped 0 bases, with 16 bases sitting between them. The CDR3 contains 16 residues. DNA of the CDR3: TGTGCCAGCAGCCCTAGACAGGATTTAACTAACTATGGCTACACCTTC. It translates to CASSPRQDLTNYGYTF.

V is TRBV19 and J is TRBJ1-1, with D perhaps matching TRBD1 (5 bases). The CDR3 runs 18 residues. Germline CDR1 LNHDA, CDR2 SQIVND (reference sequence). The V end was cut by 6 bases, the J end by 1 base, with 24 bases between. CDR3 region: CASSTIGDSSRQNTEAFF. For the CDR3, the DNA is TGTGCCAGTAGCACTATCGGAGACAGTTCCAGACAGAACACTGAAGCTTTCTTT. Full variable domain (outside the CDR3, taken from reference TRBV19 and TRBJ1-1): DGGITQSPKYLFRKEGQNVTLSCEQNLNHDAMYWYRQDPGQGLRLIYYSQIVNDFQKGDIAEGYSVSREKKESFPLTVTSAQKNPTAFYLCASSTIGDSSRQNTEAFFGQGTRLTVV.

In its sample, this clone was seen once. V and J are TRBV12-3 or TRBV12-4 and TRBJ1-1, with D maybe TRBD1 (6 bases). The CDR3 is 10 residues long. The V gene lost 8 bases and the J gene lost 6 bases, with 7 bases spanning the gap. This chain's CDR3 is CASAGAEAFF. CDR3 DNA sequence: TGTGCCAGCGCAGGGGCTGAAGCTTTCTTT.